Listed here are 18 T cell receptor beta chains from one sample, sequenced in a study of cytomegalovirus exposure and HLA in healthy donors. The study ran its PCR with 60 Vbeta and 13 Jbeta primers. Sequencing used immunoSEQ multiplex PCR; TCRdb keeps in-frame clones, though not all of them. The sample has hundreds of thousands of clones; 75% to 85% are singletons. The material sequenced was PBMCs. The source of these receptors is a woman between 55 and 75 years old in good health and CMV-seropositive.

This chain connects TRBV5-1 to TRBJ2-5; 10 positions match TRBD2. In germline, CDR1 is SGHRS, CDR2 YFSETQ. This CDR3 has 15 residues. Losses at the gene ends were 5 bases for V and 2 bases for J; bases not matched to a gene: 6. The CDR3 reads CASRPGLASQETQYF. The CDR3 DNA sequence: TGCGCCAGCAGACCGGGACTAGCGTCACAAGAGACCCAGTACTTC.

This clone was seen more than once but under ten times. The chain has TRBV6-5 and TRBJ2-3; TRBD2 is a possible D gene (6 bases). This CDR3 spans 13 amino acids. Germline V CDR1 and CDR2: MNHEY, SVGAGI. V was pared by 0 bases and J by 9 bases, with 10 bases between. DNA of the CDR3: TGTGCCAGCAGTTACTCGGGACTTCGAACGCAGTATTTT. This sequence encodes CASSYSGLRTQYF.

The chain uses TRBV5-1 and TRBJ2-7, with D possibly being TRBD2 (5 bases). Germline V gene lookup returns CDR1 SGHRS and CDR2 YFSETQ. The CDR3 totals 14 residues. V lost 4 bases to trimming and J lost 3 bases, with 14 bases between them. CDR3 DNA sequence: TGCGCCAGCAGCGCCGGGCGGGCCAACTACGAGCAGTACTTC. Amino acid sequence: CASSAGRANYEQYF.

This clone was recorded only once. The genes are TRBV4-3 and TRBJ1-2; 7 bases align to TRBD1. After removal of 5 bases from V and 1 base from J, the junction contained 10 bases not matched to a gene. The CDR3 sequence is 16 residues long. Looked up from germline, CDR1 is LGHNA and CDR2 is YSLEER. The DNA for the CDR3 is TGCGCCAGCAGCTCCAACCACGACAGGGTTAACTATGGCTACACCTTC. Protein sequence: CASSSNHDRVNYGYTF.

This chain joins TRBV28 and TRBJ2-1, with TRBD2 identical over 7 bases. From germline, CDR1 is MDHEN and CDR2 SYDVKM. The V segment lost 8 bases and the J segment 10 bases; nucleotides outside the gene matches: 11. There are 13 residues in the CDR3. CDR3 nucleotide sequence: TGTGCCAGCTTCCATGAGGTGCGGGGGGAGCAGTTCTTC. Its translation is CASFHEVRGEQFF.

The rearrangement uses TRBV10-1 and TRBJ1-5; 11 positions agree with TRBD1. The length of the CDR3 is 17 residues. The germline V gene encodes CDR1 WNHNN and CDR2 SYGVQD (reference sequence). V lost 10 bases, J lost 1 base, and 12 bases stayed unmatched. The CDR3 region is CAILDRGPWRSNQPQHF. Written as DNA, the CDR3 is TGCGCCATCCTGGACAGGGGGCCCTGGAGGAGCAATCAGCCCCAGCATTTT.

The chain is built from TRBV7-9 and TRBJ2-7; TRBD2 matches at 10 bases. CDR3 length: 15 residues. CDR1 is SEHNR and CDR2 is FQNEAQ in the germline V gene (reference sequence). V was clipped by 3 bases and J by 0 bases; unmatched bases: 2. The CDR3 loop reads CASSFLAGASYEQYF. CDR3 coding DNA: TGTGCCAGCAGCTTCCTAGCGGGGGCCTCCTACGAGCAGTACTTC.

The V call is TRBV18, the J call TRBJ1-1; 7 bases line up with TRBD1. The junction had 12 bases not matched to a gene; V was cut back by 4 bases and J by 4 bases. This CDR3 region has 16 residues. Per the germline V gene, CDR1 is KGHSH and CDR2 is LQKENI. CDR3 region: CASSQSRGRIVTEAFF. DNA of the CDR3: TGTGCCAGCTCACAGTCGAGGGGGCGTATTGTCACTGAAGCTTTCTTT.

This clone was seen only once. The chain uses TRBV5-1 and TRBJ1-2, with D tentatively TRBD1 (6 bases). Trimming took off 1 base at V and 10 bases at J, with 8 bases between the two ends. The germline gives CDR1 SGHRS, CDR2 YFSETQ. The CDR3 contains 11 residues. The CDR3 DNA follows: TGCGCCAGCAGCTTGACAGGGCTCTACACCTTC. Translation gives CASSLTGLYTF.

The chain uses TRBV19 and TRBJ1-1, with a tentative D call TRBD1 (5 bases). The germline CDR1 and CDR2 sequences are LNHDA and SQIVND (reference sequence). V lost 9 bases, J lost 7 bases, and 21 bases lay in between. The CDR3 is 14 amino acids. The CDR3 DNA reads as TGTGCCAGCCGGAAGGGGCACTCTAACGGTGAAGCTTTCTTT. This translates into CASRKGHSNGEAFF.

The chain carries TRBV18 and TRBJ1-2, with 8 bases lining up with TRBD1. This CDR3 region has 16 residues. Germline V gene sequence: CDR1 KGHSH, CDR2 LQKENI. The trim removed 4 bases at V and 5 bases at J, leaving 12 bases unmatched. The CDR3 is CASSLITGQGEYGYTF. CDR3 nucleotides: TGTGCCAGCTCACTCATTACTGGACAGGGAGAATATGGCTACACCTTC.

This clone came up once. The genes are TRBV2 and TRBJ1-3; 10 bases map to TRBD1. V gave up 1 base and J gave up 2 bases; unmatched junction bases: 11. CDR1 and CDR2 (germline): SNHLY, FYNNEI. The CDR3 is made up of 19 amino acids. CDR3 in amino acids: CASSEGGTGVMSTGNTIYF. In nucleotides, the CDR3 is TGTGCCAGCAGTGAAGGGGGGACAGGGGTGATGAGTACTGGAAACACCATATATTTT.

In nucleotides, the CDR3 is TGTGCCAGCAGCTCCCCACCGGGACTAGCGACTTACAATGAGCAGTTCTTC. It is translated as CASSSPPGLATYNEQFF. V is TRBV11-3 and J is TRBJ2-1; 10 bases agree with TRBD2. The V gene's germline CDR1 is SGHNT and CDR2 YENEEA. Trimming cost V 4 bases and J 4 bases; bases outside gene matches: 10. The CDR3 sequence is 17 residues long.

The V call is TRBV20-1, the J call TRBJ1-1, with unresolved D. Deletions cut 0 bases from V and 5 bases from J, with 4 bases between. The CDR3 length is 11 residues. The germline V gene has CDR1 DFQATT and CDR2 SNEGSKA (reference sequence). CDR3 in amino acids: CSARDITEAFF. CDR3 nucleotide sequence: TGCAGTGCTAGAGATATTACTGAAGCTTTCTTT.

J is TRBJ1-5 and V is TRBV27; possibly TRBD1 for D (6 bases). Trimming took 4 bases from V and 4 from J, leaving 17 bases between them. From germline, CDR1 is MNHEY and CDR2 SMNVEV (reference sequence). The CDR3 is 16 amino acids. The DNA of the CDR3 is TGTGCCAGCAGTTCGTTCACAGGGAGTCCTAATCAGCCCCAGCATTTT. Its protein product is CASSSFTGSPNQPQHF.

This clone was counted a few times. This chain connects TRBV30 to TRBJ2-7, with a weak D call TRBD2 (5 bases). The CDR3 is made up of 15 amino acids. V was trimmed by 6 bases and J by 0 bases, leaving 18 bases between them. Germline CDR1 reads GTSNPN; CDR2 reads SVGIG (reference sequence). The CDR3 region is CACPYWAGSSYEQYF. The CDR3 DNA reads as TGTGCCTGCCCTTATTGGGCTGGGAGCTCCTACGAGCAGTACTTC.

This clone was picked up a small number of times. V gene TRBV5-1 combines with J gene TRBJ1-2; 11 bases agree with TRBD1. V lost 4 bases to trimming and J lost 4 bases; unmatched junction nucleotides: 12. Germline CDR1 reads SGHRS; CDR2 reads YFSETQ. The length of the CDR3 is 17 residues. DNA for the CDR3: TGCGCCAGCAGCACCGGACAGGGGGCCGAGCCGATCTATGGCTACACCTTC. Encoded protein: CASSTGQGAEPIYGYTF.

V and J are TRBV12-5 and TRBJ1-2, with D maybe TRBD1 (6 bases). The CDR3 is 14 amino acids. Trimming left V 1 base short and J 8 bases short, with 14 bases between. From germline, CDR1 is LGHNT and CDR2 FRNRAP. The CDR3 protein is CASGLGVQGTGYTF. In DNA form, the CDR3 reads TGTGCTAGTGGTTTGGGAGTACAGGGAACGGGCTACACCTTC. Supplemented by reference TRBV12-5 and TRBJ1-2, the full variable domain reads DARVTQTPRHKVTEMGQEVTMRCQPILGHNTVFWYRQTMMQGLELLAYFRNRAPLDDSGMPKDRFSAEMPDATLATLKIQPSEPRDSAVYFCASGLGVQGTGYTFGSGTRLTVV.